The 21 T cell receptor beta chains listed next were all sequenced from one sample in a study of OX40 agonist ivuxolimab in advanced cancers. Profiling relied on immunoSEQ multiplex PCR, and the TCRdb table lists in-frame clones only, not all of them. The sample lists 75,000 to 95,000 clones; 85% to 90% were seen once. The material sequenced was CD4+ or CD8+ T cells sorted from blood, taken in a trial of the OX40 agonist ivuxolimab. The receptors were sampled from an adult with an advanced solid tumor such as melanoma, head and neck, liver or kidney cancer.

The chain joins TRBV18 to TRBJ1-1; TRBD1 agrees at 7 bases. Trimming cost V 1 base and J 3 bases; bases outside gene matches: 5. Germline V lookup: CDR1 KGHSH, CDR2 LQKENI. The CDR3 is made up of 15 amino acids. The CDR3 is CASSPQGARDTEAFF. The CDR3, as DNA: TGTGCCAGCTCACCACAGGGGGCGCGGGACACTGAAGCTTTCTTT.

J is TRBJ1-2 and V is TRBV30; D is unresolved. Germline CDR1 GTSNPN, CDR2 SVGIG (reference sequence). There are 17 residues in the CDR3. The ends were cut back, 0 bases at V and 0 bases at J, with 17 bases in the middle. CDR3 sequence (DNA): TGTGCCTGGAGTGTACTGGGATGGGCAGCTTCTAACTATGGCTACACCTTC. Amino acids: CAWSVLGWAASNYGYTF. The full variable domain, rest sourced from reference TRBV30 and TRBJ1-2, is SQTIHQWPATLVQPVGSPLSLECTVEGTSNPNLYWYRQAAGRGLQLLFYSVGIGQISSEVPQNLSASRPQDRQFILSSKKLLLSDSGFYLCAWSVLGWAASNYGYTFGSGTRLTVV.

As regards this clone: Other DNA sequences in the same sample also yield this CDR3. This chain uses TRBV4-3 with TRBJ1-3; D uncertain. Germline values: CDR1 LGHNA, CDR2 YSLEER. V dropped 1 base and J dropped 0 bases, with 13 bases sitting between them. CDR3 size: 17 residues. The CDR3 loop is CASSQGTQYYSGNTIYF. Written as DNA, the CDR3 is TGCGCCAGCAGCCAAGGAACACAGTATTACTCTGGAAACACCATATATTTT.

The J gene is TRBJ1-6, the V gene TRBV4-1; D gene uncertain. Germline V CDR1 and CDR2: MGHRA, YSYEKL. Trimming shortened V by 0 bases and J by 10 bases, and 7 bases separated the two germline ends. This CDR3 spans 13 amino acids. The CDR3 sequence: CASSQEAESPLHF. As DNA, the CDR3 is TGCGCCAGCAGCCAAGAGGCAGAATCACCCCTCCACTTT.

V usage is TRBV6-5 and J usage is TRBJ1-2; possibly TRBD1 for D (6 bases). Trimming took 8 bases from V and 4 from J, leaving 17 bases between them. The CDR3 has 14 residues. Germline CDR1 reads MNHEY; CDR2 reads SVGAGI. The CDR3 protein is CASAKTGTLYGYTF. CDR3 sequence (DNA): TGTGCCAGCGCCAAAACAGGGACCCTCTATGGCTACACCTTC.

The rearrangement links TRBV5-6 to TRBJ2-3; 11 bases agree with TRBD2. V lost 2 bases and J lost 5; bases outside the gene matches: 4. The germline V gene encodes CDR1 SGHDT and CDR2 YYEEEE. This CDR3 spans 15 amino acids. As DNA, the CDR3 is TGTGCCAGCAGCTTCAGGCTAGCGGGAGGAGATACGCAGTATTTT. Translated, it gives CASSFRLAGGDTQYF. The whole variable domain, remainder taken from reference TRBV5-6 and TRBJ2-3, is DAGVTQSPTHLIKTRGQQVTLRCSPKSGHDTVSWYQQALGQGPQFIFQYYEEEERQRGNFPDRFSGHQFPNYSSELNVNALLLGDSALYLCASSFRLAGGDTQYFGPGTRLTVL.

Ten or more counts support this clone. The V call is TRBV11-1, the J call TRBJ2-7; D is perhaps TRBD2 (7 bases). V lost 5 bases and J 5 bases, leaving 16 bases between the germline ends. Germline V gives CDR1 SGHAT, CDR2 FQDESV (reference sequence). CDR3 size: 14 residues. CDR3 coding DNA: TGTGCCAGCAGCCTTACGGGGGGCGCGCACGAGCAGTACTTC. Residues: CASSLTGGAHEQYF.

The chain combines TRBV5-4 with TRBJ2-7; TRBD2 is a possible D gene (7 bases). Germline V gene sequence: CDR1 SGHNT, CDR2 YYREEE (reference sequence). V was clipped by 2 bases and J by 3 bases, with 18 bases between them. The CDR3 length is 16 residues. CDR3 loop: CASSFGGASQNYEQYF. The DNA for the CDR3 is TGTGCCAGCAGCTTTGGGGGGGCCAGTCAAAACTACGAGCAGTACTTC.

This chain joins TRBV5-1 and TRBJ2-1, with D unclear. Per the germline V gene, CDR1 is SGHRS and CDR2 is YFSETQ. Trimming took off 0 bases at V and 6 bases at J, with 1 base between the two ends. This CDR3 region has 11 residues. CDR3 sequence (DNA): TGCGCCAGCAGCTTGGGCAATGAGCAGTTCTTC. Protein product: CASSLGNEQFF.

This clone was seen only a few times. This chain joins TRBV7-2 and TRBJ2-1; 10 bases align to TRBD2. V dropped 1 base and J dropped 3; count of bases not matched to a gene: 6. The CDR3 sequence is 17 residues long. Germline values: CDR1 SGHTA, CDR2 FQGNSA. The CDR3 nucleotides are TGTGCCAGCAGCTTAGGGAGCGGGAGGGCCGACTACAATGAGCAGTTCTTC. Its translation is CASSLGSGRADYNEQFF.

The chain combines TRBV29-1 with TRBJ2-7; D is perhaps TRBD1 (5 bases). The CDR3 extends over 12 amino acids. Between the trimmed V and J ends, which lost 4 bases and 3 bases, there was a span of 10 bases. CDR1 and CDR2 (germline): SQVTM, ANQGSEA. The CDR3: CSVVQGIYEQYF. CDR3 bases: TGCAGCGTTGTTCAGGGTATCTACGAGCAGTACTTC.

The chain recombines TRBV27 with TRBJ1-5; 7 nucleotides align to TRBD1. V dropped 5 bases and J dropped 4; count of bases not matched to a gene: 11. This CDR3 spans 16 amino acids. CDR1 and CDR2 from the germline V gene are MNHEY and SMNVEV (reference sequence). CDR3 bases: TGTGCCAGCAGTACCCGAAGGTCAGGGGGAAATCAGCCCCAGCATTTT. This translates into CASSTRRSGGNQPQHF.

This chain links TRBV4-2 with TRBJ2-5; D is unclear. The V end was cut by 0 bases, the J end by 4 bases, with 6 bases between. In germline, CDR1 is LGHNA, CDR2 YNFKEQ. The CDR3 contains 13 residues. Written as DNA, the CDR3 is TGTGCCAGCAGCCAAGAAAAAGGAGAGACCCAGTACTTC. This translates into CASSQEKGETQYF.

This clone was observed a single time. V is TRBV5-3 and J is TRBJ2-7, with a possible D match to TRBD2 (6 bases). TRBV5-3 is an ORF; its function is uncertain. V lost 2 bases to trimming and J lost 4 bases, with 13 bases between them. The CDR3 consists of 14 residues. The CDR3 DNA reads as TGTGCCAGAAGCTTCCATCTGGGAGGTTACGAGCAGTACTTC. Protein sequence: CARSFHLGGYEQYF.

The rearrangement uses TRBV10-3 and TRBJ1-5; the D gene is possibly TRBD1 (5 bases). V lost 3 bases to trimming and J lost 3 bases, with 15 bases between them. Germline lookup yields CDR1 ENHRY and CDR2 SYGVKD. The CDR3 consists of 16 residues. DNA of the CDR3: TGTGCCATCAGTGACAGCGCGAGGGGCCTCAATCAGCCCCAGCATTTT. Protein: CAISDSARGLNQPQHF.

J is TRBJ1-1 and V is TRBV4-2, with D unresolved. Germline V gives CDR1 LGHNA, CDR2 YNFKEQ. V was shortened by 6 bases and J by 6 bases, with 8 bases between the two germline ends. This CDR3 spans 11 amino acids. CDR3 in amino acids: CASSETPEAFF. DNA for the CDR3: TGTGCCAGCAGTGAGACCCCTGAAGCTTTCTTT.

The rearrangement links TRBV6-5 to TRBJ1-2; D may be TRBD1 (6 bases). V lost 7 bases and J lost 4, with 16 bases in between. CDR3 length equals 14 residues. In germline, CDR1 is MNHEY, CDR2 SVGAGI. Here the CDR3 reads CASTDALRGYGYTF. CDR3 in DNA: TGTGCCAGCACTGACGCCCTCAGGGGCTATGGCTACACCTTC.

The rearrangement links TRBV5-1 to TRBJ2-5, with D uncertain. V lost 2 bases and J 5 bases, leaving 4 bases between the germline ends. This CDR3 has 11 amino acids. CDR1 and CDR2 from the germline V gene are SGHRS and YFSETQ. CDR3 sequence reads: CASSFSETQYF. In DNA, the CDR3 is TGCGCCAGCAGCTTTAGTGAGACCCAGTACTTC.

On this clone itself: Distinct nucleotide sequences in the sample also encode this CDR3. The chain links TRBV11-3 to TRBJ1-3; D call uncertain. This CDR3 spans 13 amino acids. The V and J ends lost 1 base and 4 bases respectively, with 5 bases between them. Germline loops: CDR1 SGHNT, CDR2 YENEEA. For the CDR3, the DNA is TGTGCCAGCAGCTTAGGCAGCGGAAACACCATATATTTT. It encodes CASSLGSGNTIYF.

CDR3 DNA: TGCGCCAGCAGCCAGATCACAGGTGGGCTTTACAATGAGCAGTTCTTC. This encodes CASSQITGGLYNEQFF. The rearrangement uses TRBV4-3 and TRBJ2-1, with a possible D match to TRBD1 (5 bases). This CDR3 has 16 amino acids. V lost 3 bases to trimming and J lost 4 bases, with 16 bases between them. Germline CDR1 and CDR2: LGHNA and YSLEER.

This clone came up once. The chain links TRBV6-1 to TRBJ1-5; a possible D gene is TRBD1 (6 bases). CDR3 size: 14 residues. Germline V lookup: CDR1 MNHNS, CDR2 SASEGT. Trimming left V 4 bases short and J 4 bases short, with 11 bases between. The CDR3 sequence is CASSVRQENQPQHF. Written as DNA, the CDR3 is TGTGCCAGCAGTGTCCGACAGGAAAATCAGCCCCAGCATTTT.